There are many counts of the clone carrying this T cell receptor (beta chain). TCRdb recomputed calls from the RT-PCR reads with MiXCR, one row per CDR3 protein. The sample contains about 680,000 distinct CDR3 sequences, approximately 14% of which appear only once. Germline trimming cut 7 bases from V and 6 bases from J; bases unmatched to any gene: 5. The germline V gene has CDR1 DFQATT and CDR2 SNEGSKA (reference sequence). CDR3 length: 13 amino acids. The sample taken for sequencing was memory CD4+ T cells from blood. This TCR came from a female donor in good health, serving as a healthy control. The rearrangement joins TRBV20-1 to TRBJ2-4, with 11 positions matching TRBD2. The CDR3 bases are TGCAGTGTTTCCGGGACTAGCGGAAACATTCAGTACTTC. The encoded protein is CSVSGTSGNIQYF.